A single sample gave rise to the 7 T cell receptor beta chains below, sequenced in a study of cytomegalovirus exposure and HLA in healthy donors. PCR used 60 Vbeta primers and 13 Jbeta primers. Using immunoSEQ multiplex PCR, the repertoire was profiled, and TCRdb retains in-frame clones only, with some absent. The data contain under 150,000 clones, 79% of them seen just once; the ten biggest clones take up about 3.1%. Sequenced input: PBMCs. The source of these receptors is a female donor in good health and CMV-seronegative.

The CDR3 DNA reads TGTGCCACCAGCAGAGGGCTAGCGGGGGACACAGATACGCAGTATTTT. Amino acids: CATSRGLAGDTDTQYF. The chain has TRBV15 and TRBJ2-3, with TRBD2 matching over 10 bases. Germline loops: CDR1 LNHNV, CDR2 YYDKDF (reference sequence). V dropped 1 base and J dropped 2; count of bases not matched to a gene: 3. The CDR3 totals 16 residues.

V usage is TRBV7-2 and J usage is TRBJ1-3; D call uncertain. V lost 1 base to trimming and J lost 2 bases, with 9 bases between them. The germline gives CDR1 SGHTA, CDR2 FQGNSA. The CDR3 length is 15 residues. In DNA, the CDR3 is TGTGCCAGCAGCTTAGGGGTGGCGGCTGGAAACACCATATATTTT. As protein: CASSLGVAAGNTIYF.

Here the CDR3 reads CAIAGQGAQSTEAFF. The CDR3 nucleotides read TGTGCCATAGCGGGGCAGGGGGCGCAGAGCACTGAAGCTTTCTTT. V is TRBV10-3 and J is TRBJ1-1, with TRBD1 matching over 8 bases. CDR3 length: 15 residues. The V segment lost 9 bases and the J segment 4 bases; nucleotides outside the gene matches: 13. Germline values: CDR1 ENHRY, CDR2 SYGVKD.

Worth noting for this clone: An end of the junction does not agree with germline; a read error may underlie this. The chain recombines TRBV5-1 with TRBJ1-2; 12 bases map to TRBD1. CDR3 size: 16 residues. Germline V CDR1 and CDR2: SGHRS, YFSETQ. In DNA, the CDR3 is TGCGCCAGCAGATTGTGGGACAGGGGGCTCGGATATGGCTACATCTTC. Protein sequence: CASRLWDRGLGYGYIF.

The chain combines TRBV7-6 with TRBJ1-5; D is perhaps TRBD1 (6 bases). Trimming stripped 4 bases from V and 6 bases from J, with 22 bases between. This CDR3 is built from 17 residues. The germline V gene encodes CDR1 SGHVS and CDR2 FNYEAQ. As DNA, the CDR3 is TGTGCCAGCAGCTCGCAACAGGGTGGTCCGACGATTCAGCCCCAGCATTTT. As protein: CASSSQQGGPTIQPQHF.

This chain links TRBV12-5 with TRBJ2-6; the D gene is possibly TRBD1 (6 bases). The germline V gene encodes CDR1 LGHNT and CDR2 FRNRAP. The CDR3 totals 16 residues. The V end was cut by 6 bases, the J end by 0 bases, with 12 bases between. CDR3 nucleotides: TGTGCTAGTGGGTGGGACACCTTCTCTGGGGCCAACGTCCTGACTTTC. Its translation is CASGWDTFSGANVLTF.

V gene TRBV27 combines with J gene TRBJ2-1; TRBD2 might be the D (6 bases). The CDR3 loop spans 15 amino acids. Germline V lookup: CDR1 MNHEY, CDR2 SMNVEV (reference sequence). The germline V and J ends were trimmed by 4 bases and 9 bases, with 19 bases remaining between them. The CDR3 bases are TGTGCCAGCAGTTCGGACTACTTTGGGCTGGGTGAGCAGTTCTTC. This sequence encodes CASSSDYFGLGEQFF.